This T cell receptor (beta chain) was captured in a study of blood T cell repertoires in COVID-19. Original handling: Estimated nucleated cell counts came from reference gene primer amplification. Profiled with immunoSEQ multiplex PCR; TCRdb holds only in-frame clones, not every one. V and J calls and clone size follow that table, whereas D and trimming were derived from the DNA. The data contain over 350,000 clones, roughly 87% of them singletons. The V gene's germline CDR1 is MDHEN and CDR2 SYDVKM. This CDR3 comprises 16 residues. V gave up 2 bases and J gave up 4 bases; unmatched junction bases: 7.

This TCR was sampled from a woman aged 18-29 years with acute COVID-19. The chain uses TRBV28 and TRBJ1-5; 8 nucleotides agree with TRBD1. The specimen was PBMCs or T cells enriched from blood (not recorded which). CDR3 coding DNA: TGTGCCAGCAGTTTAAGGACAGGGCCCGCGAATCAGCCCCAGCATTTT. Translating it yields CASSLRTGPANQPQHF.